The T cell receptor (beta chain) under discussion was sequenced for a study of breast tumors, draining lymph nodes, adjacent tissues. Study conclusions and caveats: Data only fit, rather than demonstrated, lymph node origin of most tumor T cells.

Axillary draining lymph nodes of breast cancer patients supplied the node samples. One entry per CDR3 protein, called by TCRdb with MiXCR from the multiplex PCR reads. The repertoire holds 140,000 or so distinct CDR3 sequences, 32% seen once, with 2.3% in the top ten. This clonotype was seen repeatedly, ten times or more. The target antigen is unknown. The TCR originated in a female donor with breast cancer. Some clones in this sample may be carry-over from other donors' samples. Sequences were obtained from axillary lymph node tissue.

CDR3 residues: CASSYPTSDRAVGTDTQYF. The CDR3 coding sequence is TGTGCCAGCAGTTACCCGACCTCGGACCGAGCGGTGGGCACAGATACGCAGTATTTT. V and J are TRBV6-2 or TRBV6-3 and TRBJ2-3, with D maybe TRBD2 (5 bases). V shed 2 bases and J shed 1 base, with 22 bases lying between them. The germline V gene encodes CDR1 MNHEY and CDR2 SVGEGT. This CDR3 region has 19 residues.